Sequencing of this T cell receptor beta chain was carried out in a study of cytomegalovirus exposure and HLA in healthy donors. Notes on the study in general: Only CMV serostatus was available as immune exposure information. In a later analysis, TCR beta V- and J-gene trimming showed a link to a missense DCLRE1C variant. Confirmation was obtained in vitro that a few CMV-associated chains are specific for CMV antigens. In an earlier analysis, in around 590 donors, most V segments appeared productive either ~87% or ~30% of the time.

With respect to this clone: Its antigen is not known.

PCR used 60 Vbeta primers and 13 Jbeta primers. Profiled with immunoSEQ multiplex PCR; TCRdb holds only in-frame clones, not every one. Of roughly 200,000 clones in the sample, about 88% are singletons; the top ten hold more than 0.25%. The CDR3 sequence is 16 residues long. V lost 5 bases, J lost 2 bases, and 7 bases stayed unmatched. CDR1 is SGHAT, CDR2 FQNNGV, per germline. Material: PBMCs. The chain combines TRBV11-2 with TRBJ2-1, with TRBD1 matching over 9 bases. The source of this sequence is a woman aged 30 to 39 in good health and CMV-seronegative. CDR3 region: CASSPRQGVPYNEQFF. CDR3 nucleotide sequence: TGTGCCAGCAGCCCCCGACAGGGGGTTCCCTACAATGAGCAGTTCTTC.